The 24 T cell receptor beta chains below were found in one sample sequenced in a study of cytomegalovirus exposure and HLA in healthy donors. The PCR had 60 Vbeta and 13 Jbeta primers. The table came from immunoSEQ multiplex PCR; TCRdb's copy has only in-frame clones and leaves some out. The table lists fewer than 90,000 clones, about 75% of them singletons. The sample taken for sequencing was PBMCs. Receptors were obtained from a man aged 30 to 45 in good health and CMV-seropositive.

This sequence joins TRBV18 and TRBJ1-1; 9 nucleotides align to TRBD1. Germline V gene lookup returns CDR1 KGHSH and CDR2 LQKENI. This CDR3 has 15 residues. V shed 6 bases and J 10 bases; nucleotides not matched to a gene: 15. The CDR3 region is CASSTTTGQGRGAFF. CDR3 sequence (DNA): TGTGCCAGCTCTACGACCACAGGACAGGGGAGGGGAGCTTTCTTT.

A single count supports this clone. The J gene is TRBJ2-7, the V gene TRBV9; 9 bases fit TRBD1. V was clipped by 0 bases and J by 2 bases; unmatched bases: 3. CDR3 size: 15 residues. Germline-derived CDR1 and CDR2 are SGDLS and YYNGEE. The CDR3 nucleotides are TGTGCCAGCAGCGTAGCCGGGACAGGGCCCTACGAGCAGTACTTC. Amino acids: CASSVAGTGPYEQYF. Full variable domain (outside the CDR3, taken from reference TRBV9 and TRBJ2-7): DSGVTQTPKHLITATGQRVTLRCSPRSGDLSVYWYQQSLDQGLQFLIQYYNGEERAKGNILERFSAQQFPDLHSELNLSSLELGDSALYFCASSVAGTGPYEQYFGPGTRLTVT.

The chain joins TRBV2 to TRBJ2-7; TRBD2 agrees at 9 bases. The V segment lost 4 bases and the J segment 1 base; nucleotides outside the gene matches: 14. CDR1 is SNHLY, CDR2 FYNNEI, per germline. This CDR3 is built from 18 residues. The CDR3 loop reads CASSAGVYVAGESYEQYF. In DNA, the CDR3 is TGTGCCAGCAGTGCGGGAGTTTACGTAGCGGGGGAGTCCTACGAGCAGTACTTC. Filled out from reference TRBV2 and TRBJ2-7, the complete variable domain reads EPEVTQTPSHQVTQMGQEVILRCVPISNHLYFYWYRQILGQKVEFLVSFYNNEISEKSEIFDDQFSVERPDGSNFTLKIRSTKLEDSAMYFCASSAGVYVAGESYEQYFGPGTRLTVT.

The V gene is TRBV2, the J gene TRBJ2-1, with D possibly TRBD1 on 6 matching bases. This CDR3 contains 10 residues. The V gene's germline CDR1 is SNHLY and CDR2 FYNNEI. Trimming stripped 8 bases from V and 10 bases from J, with 9 bases between. The CDR3 DNA reads TGTGCCAGCTTTGGGGGCGAGCAGTTCTTC. Encoded protein: CASFGGEQFF.

In its sample, this clone was seen a few times. This chain links TRBV5-5 with TRBJ2-1, with 14 bases matching TRBD2. Germline lookup yields CDR1 SGHKS and CDR2 YYEKEE (reference sequence). The CDR3 has 18 amino acids. The V segment lost 4 bases and the J segment 0 bases; nucleotides outside the gene matches: 6. DNA of the CDR3: TGTGCCAGCAGCCGGACTAGCGGGGGGACGCGCTCCTACAATGAGCAGTTCTTC. Protein product: CASSRTSGGTRSYNEQFF.

The CDR3 sequence: CASSSTAYEQYF. CDR3 bases: TGTGCCAGCAGTTCTACAGCTTACGAGCAGTACTTC. The rearrangement uses TRBV28 and TRBJ2-7; D remains ambiguous. The CDR3 totals 12 residues. V shed 4 bases and J shed 4 bases, with 8 bases lying between them. CDR1 and CDR2 from the germline V gene are MDHEN and SYDVKM. The whole variable domain, remainder taken from reference TRBV28 and TRBJ2-7, is DVKVTQSSRYLVKRTGEKVFLECVQDMDHENMFWYRQDPGLGLRLIYFSYDVKMKEKGDIPEGYSVSREKKERFSLILESASTNQTSMYLCASSSTAYEQYFGPGTRLTVT.

CDR3 sequence: CASSLEWARGGPAKNIQYF. CDR3 coding DNA: TGTGCCAGTAGCCTGGAGTGGGCCAGGGGAGGGCCAGCCAAAAACATTCAGTACTTC. V is TRBV19 and J is TRBJ2-4; possibly TRBD2 for D (7 bases). Germline CDR1 is LNHDA and CDR2 is SQIVND (reference sequence). The CDR3 extends over 19 amino acids. Trimming left V 6 bases short and J 0 bases short, with 24 bases between.

In its sample, this clone was seen a few times. The rearrangement links TRBV30 to TRBJ1-5; D gene uncertain. The germline V gene has CDR1 GTSNPN and CDR2 SVGIG (reference sequence). Trimming took off 5 bases at V and 10 bases at J, with 12 bases between the two ends. CDR3 size: 11 residues. Written as DNA, the CDR3 is TGTGCCTGGGCCGGGTTTGTCCCCCAGCATTTT. Residues: CAWAGFVPQHF.

This rearrangement joins TRBV9 to TRBJ2-3; perhaps TRBD2 as D (5 bases). The V end was cut by 4 bases, the J end by 0 bases, with 12 bases between. Germline-derived CDR1 and CDR2 are SGDLS and YYNGEE. This CDR3 is built from 15 residues. CDR3 loop: CASSKGDYSTDTQYF. DNA for the CDR3: TGTGCCAGCAGCAAGGGAGATTATAGCACAGATACGCAGTATTTT.

V is TRBV4-2 and J is TRBJ2-3, with 12 bases fitting TRBD2. Germline assignment: CDR1 LGHNA and CDR2 YNFKEQ. The CDR3 sequence is 19 residues long. V trimming: 3 bases; J trimming: 0 bases; junction bases outside the gene matches: 10. In DNA form, the CDR3 reads TGTGCCAGCAGCCATTCAGGACTAGCGGGGTCGCCTAGCACAGATACGCAGTATTTT. It yields the protein CASSHSGLAGSPSTDTQYF.

J is TRBJ2-3 and V is TRBV6-4; D not certain. Looked up from germline, CDR1 is MRHNA and CDR2 is SNTAGT. This CDR3 is built from 13 residues. V was clipped by 2 bases and J by 1 base, with 4 bases between them. CDR3 DNA: TGTGCCAGCAGTGACGAGGGCACAGATACGCAGTATTTT. This codes for CASSDEGTDTQYF.

V is TRBV5-5 and J is TRBJ1-2; D is possibly TRBD1 (6 bases). In germline, CDR1 is SGHKS, CDR2 YYEKEE (reference sequence). This CDR3 contains 18 residues. V was cut by 3 bases and J by 4 bases, with 25 bases left in between. CDR3 loop: CASSYYRDTVPGGYGYTF. For the CDR3, the DNA is TGTGCCAGCAGCTATTACCGGGACACCGTACCCGGTGGCTATGGCTACACCTTC. Complete variable domain (other parts from reference TRBV5-5 and TRBJ1-2): DAGVTQSPTHLIKTRGQQVTLRCSPISGHKSVSWYQQVLGQGPQFIFQYYEKEERGRGNFPDRFSARQFPNYSSELNVNALLLGDSALYLCASSYYRDTVPGGYGYTFGSGTRLTVV.

The chain uses TRBV6-5 and TRBJ1-2; D remains unclear. The V end lost 6 bases, the J end lost 5 bases, and 7 bases lay between the germline ends. The CDR3 loop spans 11 amino acids. Germline CDR1 MNHEY, CDR2 SVGAGI. This chain's CDR3 is CASSPGYGYTF. DNA for the CDR3: TGTGCCAGCAGCCCAGGTTATGGCTACACCTTC.

Of note for this clone: Other DNA sequences in this sample translate to the same CDR3. V and J are TRBV7-2 and TRBJ2-2; TRBD1 agrees at 10 bases. J was trimmed by 4 bases and V by 5 bases; bases with no gene match: 4. Per the germline V gene, CDR1 is SGHTA and CDR2 is FQGNSA. The CDR3 runs 15 residues. The CDR3 nucleotides are TGTGCCAGCAGCCCAAGACAGGGGGCCACCGGGGAGCTGTTTTTT. Translated, it gives CASSPRQGATGELFF.

In this sample, this clone turned up once. This chain links TRBV18 with TRBJ2-1; D is possibly TRBD2 (7 bases). Germline CDR1 reads KGHSH; CDR2 reads LQKENI. This CDR3 contains 16 residues. V shed 4 bases and J shed 2 bases, with 15 bases lying between them. CDR3 sequence: CASSLGGELTYNEQFF. DNA for the CDR3: TGTGCCAGCTCACTAGGGGGGGAACTTACCTACAATGAGCAGTTCTTC.

The V gene is TRBV2, the J gene TRBJ1-3; TRBD1 matches at 7 bases. The V gene end was trimmed by 8 bases and the J gene end by 0 bases; junction bases not matched to a gene: 10. Germline V CDR1 and CDR2: SNHLY, FYNNEI. The CDR3 consists of 16 residues. The CDR3: CASSATGLSSGNTIYF. Here the CDR3 DNA reads TGTGCCAGCTCGGCGACAGGGCTGAGCTCTGGAAACACCATATATTTT. The variable domain in full, with the rest retrieved from reference TRBV2 and TRBJ1-3, is EPEVTQTPSHQVTQMGQEVILRCVPISNHLYFYWYRQILGQKVEFLVSFYNNEISEKSEIFDDQFSVERPDGSNFTLKIRSTKLEDSAMYFCASSATGLSSGNTIYFGEGSWLTVV.

The rearrangement links TRBV7-9 to TRBJ1-2, with no clear D. Looked up from germline, CDR1 is SEHNR and CDR2 is FQNEAQ (reference sequence). V was pared by 3 bases and J by 3 bases, with 17 bases between. This CDR3 comprises 16 residues. CDR3 nucleotides: TGTGCCAGCAGCTTTCAGGTCAGAGCCGCTGACTATGGCTACACCTTC. Amino acid sequence: CASSFQVRAADYGYTF.

The chain combines TRBV4-1 with TRBJ2-7; weak D call: TRBD2 (6 bases). V was shortened by 3 bases and J by 1 base, with 10 bases between the two germline ends. The CDR3 runs to 14 residues. CDR1 and CDR2 (germline): MGHRA, YSYEKL. The CDR3 region has the DNA TGCGCCAGCAGCCAGGAGGGACGGTCCTACGAGCAGTACTTC. This gives the protein CASSQEGRSYEQYF.

This rearrangement joins TRBV4-3 to TRBJ2-7, with D maybe TRBD1 (6 bases). The CDR3 sequence is 13 residues long. Germline V gene lookup returns CDR1 LGHNA and CDR2 YSLEER. V was clipped by 5 bases and J by 5 bases, with 13 bases between them. This CDR3 is CASSKLQGNEQYF. CDR3 nucleotide sequence: TGCGCCAGCAGCAAACTACAGGGCAACGAGCAGTACTTC.

V usage is TRBV15 and J usage is TRBJ2-7; 7 bases fit TRBD1. The CDR3 runs 13 residues. Germline trimming cut 5 bases from V and 4 bases from J; bases unmatched to any gene: 5. Germline V gene data show CDR1 as LNHNV and CDR2 as YYDKDF (reference sequence). The CDR3 protein is CATSSRDSYEQYF. The DNA for the CDR3 is TGTGCCACCAGCTCCCGGGACAGTTACGAGCAGTACTTC. The full variable domain, rest sourced from reference TRBV15 and TRBJ2-7, is DAMVIQNPRYQVTQFGKPVTLSCSQTLNHNVMYWYQQKSSQAPKLLFHYYDKDFNNEADTPDNFQSRRPNTSFCFLDIRSPGLGDTAMYLCATSSRDSYEQYFGPGTRLTVT.

This sequence joins TRBV2 and TRBJ1-1, with TRBD1 identical over 7 bases. V was clipped by 7 bases and J by 5 bases; unmatched bases: 19. Germline V gives CDR1 SNHLY, CDR2 FYNNEI. This CDR3 comprises 17 residues. CDR3 bases: TGTGCCAGCACTAATCCGGCAGGGGGGCGGGGAATGACTGAAGCTTTCTTT. This sequence encodes CASTNPAGGRGMTEAFF.

The rearrangement joins TRBV7-3 to TRBJ1-2, with D possibly TRBD1 on 6 matching bases. Germline V gene sequence: CDR1 SGHTA, CDR2 FQGTGA. The CDR3 is 14 residues long. Between the trimmed V and J ends, which lost 2 bases and 5 bases, there was a span of 12 bases. CDR3 in DNA: TGTGCCAGCAGCTTAGGGGGCAGGGATTATGGCTACACCTTC. Amino acids: CASSLGGRDYGYTF.

The V call is TRBV6-5, the J call TRBJ2-5, with 8 positions matching TRBD1. The J segment lost 2 bases and the V segment lost 2 bases, leaving 4 bases of the junction unmatched. The germline CDR1 and CDR2 sequences are MNHEY and SVGAGI. CDR3 length: 15 residues. CDR3 sequence: CASSYDRGTQETQYF. As DNA, the CDR3 is TGTGCCAGCAGTTACGACAGGGGCACACAAGAGACCCAGTACTTC.

The chain carries TRBV5-6 and TRBJ2-1; tentative D call: TRBD1 (6 bases). The CDR3 is 16 amino acids. V was cut by 0 bases and J by 3 bases, with 13 bases left in between. The germline V gene has CDR1 SGHDT and CDR2 YYEEEE. The chain's CDR3 is CASSLVGQYLYNEQFF. The CDR3 nucleotides read TGTGCCAGCAGCTTGGTTGGACAGTACCTCTACAATGAGCAGTTCTTC.